The 22 T cell receptor beta chains below come from one sample, sequenced in a study of T cells in Graves' hyperthyroidism and ophthalmopathy. TCR beta CDR3 regions were amplified from RNA. A first-round RT-PCR of the TCR CDR3 used the HTBI primer set. TCRdb re-called the multiplex PCR reads through MiXCR, storing one row per CDR3 protein. Among 300,000 to 350,000 distinct CDR3 sequences, roughly 18% were seen once, and the ten largest hold around 54%. The specimen sequenced was blood. The source is a woman aged 45 to 65 with Graves' hyperthyroidism.

The V gene is TRBV3-1, the J gene TRBJ2-3; D tentatively reads TRBD1 or TRBD2 (5 bases each). This CDR3 contains 17 residues. The germline gives CDR1 LGHDT, CDR2 YNNKEL (reference sequence). Trimming left V 0 bases short and J 11 bases short, with 24 bases between. CDR3 in DNA: TGTGCCAGCAGCCAAGATAGGAACACCATGCCGGGACGGCAGCAGTATTTT. It specifies CASSQDRNTMPGRQQYF.

The chain employs TRBV6-2 or TRBV6-3 and TRBJ1-4, with 9 nucleotides matching TRBD1. V lost 7 bases and J lost 8; bases outside the gene matches: 8. The CDR3 has 14 amino acids. Germline values: CDR1 MNHEY, CDR2 SVGEGT. The CDR3 region is CASTLGTGSEKLFF. DNA for the CDR3: TGTGCCAGCACCCTCGGGACAGGGAGCGAAAAACTGTTTTTT.

To note about this clonotype: The germline gene is not matched at one end of the junction; a read error may be the cause. The genes are TRBV5-1 and TRBJ2-1; 7 positions match TRBD1. Germline V gene lookup returns CDR1 SGHRS and CDR2 YFSETQ. The CDR3 covers 18 residues. The CDR3 DNA reads TGCGCCAGCAGCTTCGACCCACCCGGGACAGCCTCCAACAATGAGCAGTTCTTC. Translated: CASSFDPPGTASNNEQFF.

This clonotype has a count of ten or more. V gene TRBV11-2 combines with J gene TRBJ1-1, with no clear D. The V end lost 1 base, the J end lost 11 bases, and 11 bases lay between the germline ends. The CDR3 totals 12 residues. CDR1 is SGHAT, CDR2 FQNNGV, per germline. The CDR3 loop is CASSLGGWEAFF. CDR3 nucleotides: TGTGCCAGCAGCTTAGGGGGTTGGGAGGCTTTCTTT. Using reference TRBV11-2 and TRBJ1-1 for the parts outside the CDR3, the full variable domain is EAGVAQSPRYKIIEKRQSVAFWCNPISGHATLYWYQQILGQGPKLLIQFQNNGVVDDSQLPKDRFSAERLKGVDSTLKIQPAKLEDSAVYLCASSLGGWEAFFGQGTRLTVV.

The chain carries TRBV6-5 and TRBJ2-3, with 10 nucleotides matching TRBD2. V lost 5 bases and J lost 1; bases outside the gene matches: 9. Germline-derived CDR1 and CDR2 are MNHEY and SVGAGI. The CDR3 has 17 residues. The DNA for the CDR3 is TGTGCCAGCAGTCTACCGGGACTAGCGAGGGGCACAGATACGCAGTATTTT. Translation: CASSLPGLARGTDTQYF.

There are a few counts of this clonotype. The chain uses TRBV19 and TRBJ2-2; D may correspond to TRBD1 or TRBD2 (5 bases each). This CDR3 has 15 residues. V was cut by 5 bases and J by 2 bases, with 12 bases left in between. Germline-derived CDR1 and CDR2 are LNHDA and SQIVND (reference sequence). CDR3 coding DNA: TGTGCCAGTAGTCTGGGACGGAGTAACACCGGGGAGCTGTTTTTT. This sequence encodes CASSLGRSNTGELFF.

Ten or more counts support this clonotype. The chain combines TRBV6-5 with TRBJ2-1, with 8 bases lining up with TRBD2. This CDR3 has 18 amino acids. V lost 0 bases, J lost 4 bases, and 11 bases stayed unmatched. The germline V gene has CDR1 MNHEY and CDR2 SVGAGI. The CDR3 region is CASSYSPLGAGVYNEQFF. In nucleotides, the CDR3 is TGTGCCAGCAGTTACTCGCCCCTGGGAGCGGGGGTATACAATGAGCAGTTCTTC.

This clonotype was seen more than once but under ten times. This sequence joins TRBV6-1 and TRBJ2-5; the D call may be TRBD1 or TRBD2 (5 bases each). This CDR3 spans 15 amino acids. Germline-derived CDR1 and CDR2 are MNHNS and SASEGT. The ends were cut back, 5 bases at V and 5 bases at J, with 18 bases in the middle. The CDR3, as DNA: TGTGCCAGCAGTCCATCGGGACCTAGAGAGGAGACCCAGTACTTC. This codes for CASSPSGPREETQYF.

The CDR3: CASSQDPWGTPGSEQYV. CDR3 nucleotide sequence: TGTGCCAGCAGCCAAGACCCGTGGGGGACACCCGGCTCCGAGCAGTACGTC. The rearrangement uses TRBV14 and TRBJ2-7; D is possibly TRBD1 (6 bases). The CDR3 length is 17 residues. V was trimmed by 0 bases and J by 6 bases, leaving 21 bases between them. Per germline, CDR1 SGHDN and CDR2 FVKESK.

This clonotype has only a few counts. This chain connects TRBV5-1 to TRBJ1-6; the D gene is possibly TRBD1 (5 bases). This CDR3 has 16 residues. Deletions cut 0 bases from V and 8 bases from J, with 15 bases between. Germline V CDR1 and CDR2: SGHRS, YFSETQ. This chain's CDR3 is CASSLGAASGDSPLHF. In DNA form, the CDR3 reads TGCGCCAGCAGCTTGGGGGCCGCCTCGGGGGATTCACCCCTCCACTTT.

On this clonotype itself: A read error may be the cause here, since a much bigger clone is one base away. V and J are TRBV30 and TRBJ1-5, with D unresolved. Germline V CDR1 and CDR2: GTSNPN, SVGIG (reference sequence). The CDR3 loop spans 13 amino acids. Trimming shortened V by 5 bases and J by 3 bases, and 11 bases separated the two germline ends. The CDR3: CAWGPGANQPQHF. CDR3 in DNA: TGTGCCTGGGGCCCGGGAGCCAATCAGCCCCAGCATTTT.

The rearrangement links TRBV18 to TRBJ2-7, with D possibly matching TRBD2 (6 bases). The CDR3 spans 14 residues. V was clipped by 3 bases and J by 5 bases, with 14 bases between them. Looked up from germline, CDR1 is KGHSH and CDR2 is LQKENI. The CDR3 region is CASSPGGSGHEQYV. Written as DNA, the CDR3 is TGTGCCAGCTCACCTGGGGGGTCGGGCCACGAGCAGTACGTC.

The table lists this clonotype with a few counts. This chain connects TRBV5-4 to TRBJ2-1, with 12 bases matching TRBD1. Germline loops: CDR1 SGHNT, CDR2 YYREEE (reference sequence). V lost 1 base and J lost 8; bases outside the gene matches: 7. The CDR3 sequence is 16 residues long. This chain's CDR3 is CASSLRGTGGGYEQFF. The CDR3 DNA reads as TGTGCCAGCAGCTTGAGGGGGACAGGGGGCGGGTATGAGCAGTTCTTC. Supplemented by reference TRBV5-4 and TRBJ2-1, the full variable domain reads ETGVTQSPTHLIKTRGQQVTLRCSSQSGHNTVSWYQQALGQGPQFIFQYYREEENGRGNFPPRFSGLQFPNYSSELNVNALELDDSALYLCASSLRGTGGGYEQFFGPGTRLTVL.

The chain links TRBV29-1 to TRBJ2-3; weak D call: TRBD1 (5 bases). The CDR3 consists of 13 residues. Looked up from germline, CDR1 is SQVTM and CDR2 is ANQGSEA. V lost 2 bases, J lost 4 bases, and 10 bases lay in between. Written as DNA, the CDR3 is TGCAGCGTTGAAATTGGGGCGGCAGATACGCAGTATTTT. Translation: CSVEIGAADTQYF.

This clonotype was counted ten times or more. The genes are TRBV6-1 and TRBJ2-1; 16 nucleotides line up with TRBD2. CDR1 MNHNS and CDR2 SASEGT come from the germline V gene. This CDR3 comprises 17 residues. J was trimmed by 8 bases and V by 2 bases; bases with no gene match: 6. The CDR3: CASSELGTSGRVDEQFF. Written as DNA, the CDR3 is TGTGCCAGCAGTGAACTAGGGACTAGCGGGAGGGTTGATGAGCAGTTCTTC.

This chain links TRBV7-6 with TRBJ1-1; 7 positions agree with TRBD1. The CDR3 length is 13 residues. With V trimmed by 5 bases and J by 8 bases, 8 bases remained unmatched. Germline V gives CDR1 SGHVS, CDR2 FNYEAQ. The CDR3 DNA reads TGTGCCAGCAGCAGACAGACAGGGAACGAAGCTTTCTTT. It translates to CASSRQTGNEAFF.

DNA for the CDR3: TGTGCCAGCAGCTTGGCCTCTAGCGGGCGCACAGATACGCAGTATTTT. Translation: CASSLASSGRTDTQYF. The chain carries TRBV5-8 and TRBJ2-3, with TRBD2 identical over 8 bases. Per the germline V gene, CDR1 is SGHTS and CDR2 is YDEGEE. Trimming at V came to 0 bases and at J to 1 base, leaving 4 bases not matched to a gene. This CDR3 spans 16 amino acids.

This clonotype has just a few counts. This rearrangement joins TRBV6-2 or TRBV6-3 to TRBJ1-5; D ambiguous. Germline assignment: CDR1 MNHEY and CDR2 SVGEGT. V lost 10 bases and J 0 bases, leaving 13 bases between the germline ends. This CDR3 is built from 14 residues. The CDR3 loop is CATEGHYSNQPQHF. The CDR3 region has the DNA TGTGCCACAGAAGGGCATTATAGCAATCAGCCCCAGCATTTT.

The chain joins TRBV28 to TRBJ2-7; 7 bases fit TRBD2. J was trimmed by 2 bases and V by 6 bases; bases with no gene match: 7. The CDR3 is made up of 14 amino acids. CDR1 is MDHEN, CDR2 SYDVKM, per germline. CDR3 DNA sequence: TGTGCCAGCAGAAATTCGGGGGGAACCTACGAGCAGTACTTC. Translating it yields CASRNSGGTYEQYF.

This clonotype was observed many times. The chain has TRBV12-3 or TRBV12-4 and TRBJ1-2; D gene uncertain. Deletions cut 3 bases from V and 0 bases from J, with 5 bases between. The CDR3 totals 13 residues. CDR3 DNA: TGTGCCAGCAGTTTGCCAGCTAACTATGGCTACACCTTC. Its protein product is CASSLPANYGYTF.

This chain links TRBV10-1 with TRBJ2-2; tentative D call: TRBD1 (5 bases). The CDR3 sequence is 15 residues long. Trimming shortened V by 2 bases and J by 1 base, and 8 bases separated the two germline ends. Germline V gene data show CDR1 as WNHNN and CDR2 as SYGVQD (reference sequence). Here the CDR3 DNA reads TGCGCCAGCAGTGAGGGGGCTGGGAACACCGGGGAGCTGTTTTTT. Residues: CASSEGAGNTGELFF.

Of note for this clonotype: A much larger clone lies a single base off, so this may be a read error. The V gene is TRBV2, the J gene TRBJ2-7; D tentatively fits TRBD1 or TRBD2 (5 bases each). V lost 6 bases to trimming and J lost 6 bases, with 15 bases between them. Germline V CDR1 and CDR2: SNHLY, FYNNEI. The CDR3 extends over 13 amino acids. CDR3 region: CASRYGAAAEQYV. In DNA form, the CDR3 reads TGTGCCAGCAGGTACGGGGCCGCCGCCGAGCAGTACGTC.